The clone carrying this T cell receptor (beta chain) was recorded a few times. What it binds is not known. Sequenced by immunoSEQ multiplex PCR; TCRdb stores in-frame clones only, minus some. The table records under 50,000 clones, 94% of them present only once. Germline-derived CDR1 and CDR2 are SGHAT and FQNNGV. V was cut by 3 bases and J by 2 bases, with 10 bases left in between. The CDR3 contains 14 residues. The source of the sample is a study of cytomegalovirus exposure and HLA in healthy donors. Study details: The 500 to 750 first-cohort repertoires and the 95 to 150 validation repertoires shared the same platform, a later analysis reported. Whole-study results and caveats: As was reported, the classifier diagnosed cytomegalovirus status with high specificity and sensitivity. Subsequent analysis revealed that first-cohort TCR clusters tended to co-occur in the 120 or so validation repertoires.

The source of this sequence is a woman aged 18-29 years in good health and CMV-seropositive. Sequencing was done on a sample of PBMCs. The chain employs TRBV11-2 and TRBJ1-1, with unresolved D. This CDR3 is CASSFPGVNTEAFF. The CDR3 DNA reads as TGTGCCAGCAGCTTCCCCGGAGTCAACACTGAAGCTTTCTTT.